This entry lists 18 T cell receptor beta chains sequenced from one sample in a study of CD8+CD57+ T cells in acquired aplastic anemia. Investigators profiled TCR beta VDJ and CDR3 from genomic DNA template. Each CDR3 protein gets one entry after TCRdb re-called the reads with MiXCR. There are about 160,000 distinct CDR3 sequences in the sample; around 48% occur only once, and 2.5% to 3.5% lies in the top ten. CD8+CD57+ cell expansion, shown by flow cytometry, had occurred in the patients selected for sequencing. Sequences were obtained from sorted CD4+, CD8+, or CD8+CD57+ T cells (not recorded which) from PBMCs. Receptor source: a human donor with aplastic anemia.

This clonotype came up a few times. This chain uses TRBV19 with TRBJ2-2; no clear D gene. V lost 4 bases to trimming and J lost 4 bases, with 7 bases between them. This CDR3 spans 13 amino acids. From germline, CDR1 is LNHDA and CDR2 SQIVND (reference sequence). The CDR3 DNA is TGTGCCAGTAGTAAATTCGGCACCGGGGAGCTGTTTTTT. It yields the protein CASSKFGTGELFF. Full variable domain (outside the CDR3, taken from reference TRBV19 and TRBJ2-2): DGGITQSPKYLFRKEGQNVTLSCEQNLNHDAMYWYRQDPGQGLRLIYYSQIVNDFQKGDIAEGYSVSREKKESFPLTVTSAQKNPTAFYLCASSKFGTGELFFGEGSRLTVL.

This chain joins TRBV7-2 and TRBJ1-5; D possibly corresponds to TRBD1 (6 bases). The germline V and J ends were trimmed by 5 bases and 2 bases, with 13 bases remaining between them. Per the germline V gene, CDR1 is SGHTA and CDR2 is FQGNSA. This CDR3 region has 15 residues. The CDR3 loop is CASSGTGLRNQPQHF. CDR3 nucleotide sequence: TGTGCCAGCAGCGGAACAGGGTTGCGCAATCAGCCCCAGCATTTT.

This clonotype was counted at least ten times. The chain has TRBV7-9 and TRBJ1-5; D unresolved. The CDR3 is made up of 15 amino acids. Germline-derived CDR1 and CDR2 are SEHNR and FQNEAQ (reference sequence). Trimming stripped 6 bases from V and 3 bases from J, with 15 bases between. CDR3 region: CASSSSGRDNQPQHF. CDR3 DNA: TGTGCCAGCAGTAGTTCTGGGAGGGACAATCAGCCCCAGCATTTT.

The chain has TRBV24-1 and TRBJ1-1; TRBD1 might be the D (5 bases). Per the germline V gene, CDR1 is KGHDR and CDR2 is SFDVKD. The V end was cut by 1 base, the J end by 11 bases, with 10 bases between. The CDR3 loop spans 12 amino acids. The chain's CDR3 is CATSDFSGSAFF. DNA of the CDR3: TGTGCCACCAGTGATTTCTCAGGGTCCGCTTTCTTT.

Many counts were recorded for this clonotype. The chain employs TRBV7-2 and TRBJ2-5; 13 positions agree with TRBD2. Germline lookup yields CDR1 SGHTA and CDR2 FQGNSA. V was clipped by 5 bases and J by 5 bases; unmatched bases: 5. CDR3 length equals 15 residues. The DNA for the CDR3 is TGTGCCAGCAGCCTACTAGCGGGAGGGGGGGAGACCCAGTACTTC. Translated, it gives CASSLLAGGGETQYF.

This clonotype was found many times. J is TRBJ2-2 and V is TRBV2; 7 bases align to TRBD1. V was clipped by 6 bases and J by 3 bases; unmatched bases: 7. Germline assignment: CDR1 SNHLY and CDR2 FYNNEI. The CDR3 totals 15 residues. The CDR3 DNA follows: TGTGCCAGCAGCGAACAGGGGTTTGACACCGGGGAGCTGTTTTTT. Its translation is CASSEQGFDTGELFF.

This clonotype appeared many times. This sequence joins TRBV30 and TRBJ1-1; D perhaps matches TRBD1 (5 bases). CDR1 and CDR2 (germline): GTSNPN, SVGIG (reference sequence). The V and J ends lost 2 bases and 10 bases respectively, with 14 bases between them. CDR3 length equals 12 residues. The CDR3 spells CAWSNGAGRAFF. In nucleotides, the CDR3 is TGTGCCTGGAGTAACGGGGCAGGGAGAGCTTTCTTT.

This clonotype was seen many times. V gene TRBV7-9 combines with J gene TRBJ2-5, with D possibly being TRBD1 or TRBD2 (5 bases each). The length of the CDR3 is 12 residues. Trimming pared 0 bases from V and 11 bases from J, leaving 10 bases between. The germline gives CDR1 SEHNR, CDR2 FQNEAQ (reference sequence). For the CDR3, the DNA is TGTGCCAGCAGCTTAGCGTTGGGACGGCAGTACTTC. Translated: CASSLALGRQYF.

The chain carries TRBV2 and TRBJ2-7, with D perhaps matching TRBD2 (5 bases). Germline CDR1 is SNHLY and CDR2 is FYNNEI. The CDR3 contains 14 residues. Trimming pared 4 bases from V and 3 bases from J, leaving 13 bases between. The CDR3 DNA sequence: TGTGCCAGCAGTGTGAGGGCCCGAATCTACGAGCAGTACTTC. This encodes CASSVRARIYEQYF.

V usage is TRBV5-1 and J usage is TRBJ2-7, with D hard to call. The V gene's germline CDR1 is SGHRS and CDR2 YFSETQ. V lost 1 base, J lost 1 base, and 12 bases lay in between. CDR3 length: 15 residues. This CDR3 reads CASSLWTGGSYEQYF. CDR3 DNA sequence: TGCGCCAGCAGCTTGTGGACGGGTGGGTCCTACGAGCAGTACTTC.

This rearrangement joins TRBV27 to TRBJ1-2; D not certain. The CDR3 extends over 14 amino acids. Between the trimmed V and J ends, which lost 6 bases and 8 bases, there was a span of 19 bases. CDR1 is MNHEY and CDR2 is SMNVEV in the germline V gene (reference sequence). CDR3 sequence: CASSPQPWERGYTF. The CDR3 DNA sequence: TGTGCCAGCAGCCCTCAGCCGTGGGAGCGGGGCTACACCTTC.

This clonotype was counted at least ten times. This chain links TRBV7-2 with TRBJ1-1; D might be TRBD1 (6 bases). Trimming took off 5 bases at V and 10 bases at J, with 23 bases between the two ends. The V gene's germline CDR1 is SGHTA and CDR2 FQGNSA. The CDR3 length is 15 residues. The CDR3 loop is CASSPQSGGPEGAFF. Here the CDR3 DNA reads TGTGCCAGCAGCCCCCAATCGGGGGGGCCCGAAGGAGCTTTCTTT. Looking up the rest from reference TRBV7-2 and TRBJ1-1 gives the full variable domain: GAGVSQSPSNKVTEKGKDVELRCDPISGHTALYWYRQSLGQGLEFLIYFQGNSAPDKSGLPSDRFSAERTGGSVSTLTIQRTQQEDSAVYLCASSPQSGGPEGAFFGQGTRLTVV.

At least ten counts were recorded for this clonotype. The chain joins TRBV12-3 or TRBV12-4 to TRBJ1-1; 7 bases align to TRBD1. V lost 5 bases and J lost 1; bases outside the gene matches: 4. The CDR3 runs to 14 residues. DNA of the CDR3: TGTGCCAGCAGTCCACGACAGGGGAACACTGAAGCTTTCTTT. Translating gives CASSPRQGNTEAFF.

The chain recombines TRBV19 with TRBJ2-3; 8 bases match TRBD1. V lost 3 bases, J lost 6 bases, and 8 bases stayed unmatched. The CDR3 length is 15 residues. Germline loops: CDR1 LNHDA, CDR2 SQIVND (reference sequence). The CDR3 here is CASSIRQGADDTQYF. CDR3 bases: TGTGCCAGTAGTATCCGGCAGGGGGCGGATGATACGCAGTATTTT. Full variable domain (remainder filled in from reference TRBV19 and TRBJ2-3): DGGITQSPKYLFRKEGQNVTLSCEQNLNHDAMYWYRQDPGQGLRLIYYSQIVNDFQKGDIAEGYSVSREKKESFPLTVTSAQKNPTAFYLCASSIRQGADDTQYFGPGTRLTVL.

This clonotype has a handful of counts. The chain is built from TRBV7-8 and TRBJ2-7, with no clear D. Germline V gives CDR1 SGHVS, CDR2 FQNEAQ. The V and J ends lost 1 base and 4 bases respectively, with 5 bases between them. The CDR3 consists of 12 residues. The CDR3 DNA follows: TGTGCCAGCAGCTTAGTGAGGTACGAGCAGTACTTC. The encoded protein is CASSLVRYEQYF.

This sequence joins TRBV29-1 and TRBJ2-2; the match to TRBD2 covers 8 bases. Germline V gene data show CDR1 as SQVTM and CDR2 as ANQGSEA. CDR3 length equals 13 residues. Trimming cost V 7 bases and J 5 bases; bases outside gene matches: 6. This CDR3 reads CSAGGRGTGELFF. The CDR3 bases are TGCAGCGCGGGGGGGCGCGGGACCGGGGAGCTGTTTTTT.

A few counts support this clonotype. This sequence joins TRBV7-8 and TRBJ2-7; 7 bases are a match to TRBD2. V lost 5 bases to trimming and J lost 7 bases; unmatched junction nucleotides: 8. Germline V gene lookup returns CDR1 SGHVS and CDR2 FQNEAQ. The CDR3 consists of 13 residues. The CDR3 region is CASSLGGMWEQYF. As DNA, the CDR3 is TGTGCCAGCAGCCTCGGGGGGATGTGGGAGCAGTACTTC.

On this clonotype: Mismatch with germline at one junction end may stem from a read error. This chain joins TRBV10-3 and TRBJ2-7; no clear D gene. Germline assignment: CDR1 ENHRY and CDR2 SYGVKD. The CDR3 has 13 residues. CDR3 sequence: CASSYFTSYEQYF. DNA of the CDR3: TGTGCCAGCAGTTACTTTACCTCCTACGAGCAGTACTTC.